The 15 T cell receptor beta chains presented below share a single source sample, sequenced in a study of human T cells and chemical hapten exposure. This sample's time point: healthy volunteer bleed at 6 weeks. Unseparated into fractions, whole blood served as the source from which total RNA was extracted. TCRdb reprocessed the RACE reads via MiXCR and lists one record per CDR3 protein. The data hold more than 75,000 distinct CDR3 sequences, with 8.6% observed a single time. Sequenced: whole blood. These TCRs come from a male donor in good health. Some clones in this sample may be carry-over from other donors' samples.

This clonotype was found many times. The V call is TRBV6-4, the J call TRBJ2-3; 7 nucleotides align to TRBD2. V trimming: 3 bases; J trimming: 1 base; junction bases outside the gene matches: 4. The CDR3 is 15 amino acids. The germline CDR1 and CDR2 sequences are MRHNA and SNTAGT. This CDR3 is CASSESAGGTDTQYF. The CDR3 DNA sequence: TGTGCCAGCAGTGAGTCGGCGGGAGGCACAGATACGCAGTATTTT.

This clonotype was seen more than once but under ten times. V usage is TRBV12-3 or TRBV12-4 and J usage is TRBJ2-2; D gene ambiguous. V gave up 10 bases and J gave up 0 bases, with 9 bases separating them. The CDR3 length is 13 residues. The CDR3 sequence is CANRLSNTGELFF. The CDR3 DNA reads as TGTGCCAATAGGCTATCGAACACCGGGGAGCTGTTTTTT.

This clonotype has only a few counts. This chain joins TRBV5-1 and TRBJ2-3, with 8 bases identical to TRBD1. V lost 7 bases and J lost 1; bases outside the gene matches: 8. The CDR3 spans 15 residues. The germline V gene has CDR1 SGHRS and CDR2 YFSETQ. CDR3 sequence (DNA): TGCGCCAGCCTCCAACCGGGACAGGGCACAGATACGCAGTATTTT. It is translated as CASLQPGQGTDTQYF.

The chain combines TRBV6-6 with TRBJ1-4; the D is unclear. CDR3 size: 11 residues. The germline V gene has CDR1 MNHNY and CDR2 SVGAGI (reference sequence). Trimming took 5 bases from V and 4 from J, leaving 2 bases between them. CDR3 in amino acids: CASSNNEKLFF. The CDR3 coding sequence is TGTGCCAGCAGTAATAATGAAAAACTGTTTTTT.

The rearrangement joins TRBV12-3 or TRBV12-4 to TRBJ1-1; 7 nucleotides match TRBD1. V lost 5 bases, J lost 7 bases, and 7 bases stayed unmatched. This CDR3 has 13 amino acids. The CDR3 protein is CASSRTGESEAFF. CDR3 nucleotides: TGTGCCAGCAGTCGGACAGGAGAGAGTGAAGCTTTCTTT.

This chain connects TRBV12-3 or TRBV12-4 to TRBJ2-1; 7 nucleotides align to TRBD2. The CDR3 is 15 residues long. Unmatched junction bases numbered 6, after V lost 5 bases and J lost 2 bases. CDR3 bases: TGTGCCAGCAGTCCCGGACTAGTGGCCTACAATGAGCAGTTCTTC. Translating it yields CASSPGLVAYNEQFF.

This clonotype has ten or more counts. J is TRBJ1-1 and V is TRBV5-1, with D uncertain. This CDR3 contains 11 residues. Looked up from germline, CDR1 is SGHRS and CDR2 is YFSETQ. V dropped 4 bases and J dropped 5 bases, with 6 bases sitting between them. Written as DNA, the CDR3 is TGCGCCAGCAGCCCGGGTACTGAAGCTTTCTTT. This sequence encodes CASSPGTEAFF. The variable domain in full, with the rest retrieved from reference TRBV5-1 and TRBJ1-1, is KAGVTQTPRYLIKTRGQQVTLSCSPISGHRSVSWYQQTPGQGLQFLFEYFSETQRNKGNFPGRFSGRQFSNSRSEMNVSTLELGDSALYLCASSPGTEAFFGQGTRLTVV.

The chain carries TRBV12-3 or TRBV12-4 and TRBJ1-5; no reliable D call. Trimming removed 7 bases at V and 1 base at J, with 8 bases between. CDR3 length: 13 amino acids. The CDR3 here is CASTTGSNQPQHF. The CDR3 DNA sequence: TGTGCCAGCACTACCGGGAGCAATCAGCCCCAGCATTTT.

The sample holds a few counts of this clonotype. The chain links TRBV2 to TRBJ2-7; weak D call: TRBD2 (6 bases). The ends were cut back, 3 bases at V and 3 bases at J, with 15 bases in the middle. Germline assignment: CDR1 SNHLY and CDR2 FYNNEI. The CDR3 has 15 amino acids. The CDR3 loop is CASSDPEGGGYEQYF. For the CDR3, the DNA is TGTGCCAGCAGTGACCCCGAGGGAGGAGGCTACGAGCAGTACTTC.

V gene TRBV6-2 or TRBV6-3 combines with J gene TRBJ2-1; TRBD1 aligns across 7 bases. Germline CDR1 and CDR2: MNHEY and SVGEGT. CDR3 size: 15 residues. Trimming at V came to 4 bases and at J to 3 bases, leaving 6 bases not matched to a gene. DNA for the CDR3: TGTGCCAGCAGTTCGGGACAGACTGGCTACAATGAGCAGTTCTTC. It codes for CASSSGQTGYNEQFF.

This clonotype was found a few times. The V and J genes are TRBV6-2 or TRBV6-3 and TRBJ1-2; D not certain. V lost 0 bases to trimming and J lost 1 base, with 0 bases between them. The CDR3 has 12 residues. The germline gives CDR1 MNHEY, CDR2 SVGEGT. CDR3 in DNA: TGTGCCAGCAGTTACTCTAACTATGGCTACACCTTC. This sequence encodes CASSYSNYGYTF.

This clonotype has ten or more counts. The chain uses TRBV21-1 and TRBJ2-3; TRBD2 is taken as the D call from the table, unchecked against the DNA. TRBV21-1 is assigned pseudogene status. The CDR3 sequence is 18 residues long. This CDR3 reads CASSKVRREGECTDTQYF. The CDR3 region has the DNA TGTGCCAGCAGCAAAGTGAGGAGGGAAGGGGAATGCACAGATACGCAGTATTTT.

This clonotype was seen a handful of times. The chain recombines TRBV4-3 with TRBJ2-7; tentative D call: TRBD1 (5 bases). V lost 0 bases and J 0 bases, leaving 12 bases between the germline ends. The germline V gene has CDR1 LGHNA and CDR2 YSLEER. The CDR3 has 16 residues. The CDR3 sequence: CASSQDMTAFSYEQYF. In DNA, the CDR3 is TGCGCCAGCAGCCAAGATATGACAGCATTCTCCTACGAGCAGTACTTC.

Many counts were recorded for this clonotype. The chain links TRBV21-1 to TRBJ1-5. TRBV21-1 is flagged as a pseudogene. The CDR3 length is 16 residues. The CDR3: CASSREDTEDVQPQHF. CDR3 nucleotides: TGTGCCAGCAGCAGGGAGGACACTGAGGACGTTCAGCCCCAGCATTTT.

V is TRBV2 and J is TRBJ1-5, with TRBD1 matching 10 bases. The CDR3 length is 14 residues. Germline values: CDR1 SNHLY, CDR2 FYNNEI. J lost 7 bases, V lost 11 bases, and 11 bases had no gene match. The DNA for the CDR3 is TGTGCCGGCCAGGAGGGGGACAGGGGCCAGCCCCAGCATTTT. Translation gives CAGQEGDRGQPQHF.